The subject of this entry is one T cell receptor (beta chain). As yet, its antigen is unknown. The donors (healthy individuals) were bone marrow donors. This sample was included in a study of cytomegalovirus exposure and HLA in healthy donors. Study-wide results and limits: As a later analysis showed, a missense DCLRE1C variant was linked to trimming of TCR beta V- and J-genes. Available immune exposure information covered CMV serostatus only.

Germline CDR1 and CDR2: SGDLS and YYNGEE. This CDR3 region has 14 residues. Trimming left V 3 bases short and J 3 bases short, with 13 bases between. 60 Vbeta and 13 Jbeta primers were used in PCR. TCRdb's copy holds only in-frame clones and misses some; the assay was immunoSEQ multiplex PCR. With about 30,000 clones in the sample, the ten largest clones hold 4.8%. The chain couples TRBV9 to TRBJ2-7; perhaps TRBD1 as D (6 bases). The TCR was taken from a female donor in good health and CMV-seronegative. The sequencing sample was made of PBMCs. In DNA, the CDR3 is TGTGCCAGCAGCGAGGGGGACCGGCTCTACGAGCAGTACTTC. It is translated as CASSEGDRLYEQYF.